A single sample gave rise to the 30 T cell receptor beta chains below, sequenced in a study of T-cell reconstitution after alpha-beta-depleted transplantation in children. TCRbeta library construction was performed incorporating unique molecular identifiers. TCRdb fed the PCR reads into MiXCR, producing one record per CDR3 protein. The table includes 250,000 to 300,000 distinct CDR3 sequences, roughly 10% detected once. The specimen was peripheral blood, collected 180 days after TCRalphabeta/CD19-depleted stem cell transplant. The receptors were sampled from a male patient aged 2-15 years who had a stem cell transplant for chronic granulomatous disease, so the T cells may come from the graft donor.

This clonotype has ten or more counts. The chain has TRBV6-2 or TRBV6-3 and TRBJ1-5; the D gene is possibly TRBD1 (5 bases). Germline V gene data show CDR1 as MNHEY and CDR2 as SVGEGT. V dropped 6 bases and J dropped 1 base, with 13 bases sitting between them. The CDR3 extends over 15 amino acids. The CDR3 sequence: CASRDTGGSNQPQHF. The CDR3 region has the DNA TGTGCCAGCAGGGACACAGGAGGGAGCAATCAGCCCCAGCATTTT.

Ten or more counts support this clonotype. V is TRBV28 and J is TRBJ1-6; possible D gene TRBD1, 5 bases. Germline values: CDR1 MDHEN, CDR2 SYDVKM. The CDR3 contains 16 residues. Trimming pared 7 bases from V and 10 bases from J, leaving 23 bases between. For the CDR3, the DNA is TGTGCCAGCAAAGGGTGGCAGGCCCCCGGGGACTCACCCCTCCACTTT. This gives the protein CASKGWQAPGDSPLHF.

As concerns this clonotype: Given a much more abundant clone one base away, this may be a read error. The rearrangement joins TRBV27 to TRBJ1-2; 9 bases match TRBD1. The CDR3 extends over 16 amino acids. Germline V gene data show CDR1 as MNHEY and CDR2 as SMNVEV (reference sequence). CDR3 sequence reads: CASSLGQGTGPYGYSF. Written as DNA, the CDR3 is TGTGCCAGCAGTTTAGGCCAGGGGACAGGGCCCTATGGCTACTCCTTC.

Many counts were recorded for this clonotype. The CDR3 bases are TGCAGTGCTAGGGACAGGGCATCCTACGAGCAGTACTTC. This translates into CSARDRASYEQYF. The chain recombines TRBV20-1 with TRBJ2-7, with 8 bases identical to TRBD1. The CDR3 covers 13 residues. The trim removed 3 bases at V and 1 base at J, leaving 2 bases unmatched. Germline lookup yields CDR1 DFQATT and CDR2 SNEGSKA (reference sequence).

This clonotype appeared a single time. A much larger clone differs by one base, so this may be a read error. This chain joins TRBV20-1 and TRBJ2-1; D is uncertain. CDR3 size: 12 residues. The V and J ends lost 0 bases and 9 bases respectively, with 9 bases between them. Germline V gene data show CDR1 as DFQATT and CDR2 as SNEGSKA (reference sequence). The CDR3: CSAREGFIEQFF. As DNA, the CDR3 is TGCAGTGCTAGAGAGGGTTTCATTGAGCAGTTCTTC.

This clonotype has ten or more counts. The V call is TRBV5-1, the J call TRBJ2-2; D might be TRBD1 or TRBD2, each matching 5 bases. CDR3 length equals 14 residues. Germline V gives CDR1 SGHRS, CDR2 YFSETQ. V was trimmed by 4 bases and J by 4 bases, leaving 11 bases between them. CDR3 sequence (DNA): TGCGCCAGCAGCGTTGGGACGGCCACCGGGGAGCTGTTTTTT. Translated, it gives CASSVGTATGELFF. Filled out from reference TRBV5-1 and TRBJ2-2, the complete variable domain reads KAGVTQTPRYLIKTRGQQVTLSCSPISGHRSVSWYQQTPGQGLQFLFEYFSETQRNKGNFPGRFSGRQFSNSRSEMNVSTLELGDSALYLCASSVGTATGELFFGEGSRLTVL.

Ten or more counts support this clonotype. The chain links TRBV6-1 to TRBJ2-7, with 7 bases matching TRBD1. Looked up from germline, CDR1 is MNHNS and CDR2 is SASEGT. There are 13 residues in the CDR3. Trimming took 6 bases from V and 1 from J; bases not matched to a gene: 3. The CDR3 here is CASRSTGSYEQYF. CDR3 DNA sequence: TGTGCCAGCAGATCGACAGGGTCCTACGAGCAGTACTTC.

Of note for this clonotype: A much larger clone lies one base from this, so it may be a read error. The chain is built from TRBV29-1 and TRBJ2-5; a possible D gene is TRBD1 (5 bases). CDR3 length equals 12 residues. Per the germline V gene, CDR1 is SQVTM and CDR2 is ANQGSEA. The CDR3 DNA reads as TGCCGCGTTGCGGACAAACAAGAGACCCAGTACTTC. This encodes CRVADKQETQYF.

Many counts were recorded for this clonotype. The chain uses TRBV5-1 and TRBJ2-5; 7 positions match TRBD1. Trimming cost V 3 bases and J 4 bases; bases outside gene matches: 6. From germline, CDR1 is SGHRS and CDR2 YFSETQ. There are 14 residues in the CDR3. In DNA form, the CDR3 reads TGCGCCAGCAGCTGGGCGACAGGGCCAGAGACCCAGTACTTC. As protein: CASSWATGPETQYF.

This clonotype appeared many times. The CDR3 loop reads CASSLGGNNSPLHF. In DNA form, the CDR3 reads TGTGCCAGCAGTTTGGGGGGAAATAATTCACCCCTCCACTTT. J is TRBJ1-6 and V is TRBV12-3 or TRBV12-4; possible D gene TRBD1, 5 bases. The CDR3 contains 14 residues. The V and J ends lost 3 bases and 5 bases respectively, with 8 bases between them.

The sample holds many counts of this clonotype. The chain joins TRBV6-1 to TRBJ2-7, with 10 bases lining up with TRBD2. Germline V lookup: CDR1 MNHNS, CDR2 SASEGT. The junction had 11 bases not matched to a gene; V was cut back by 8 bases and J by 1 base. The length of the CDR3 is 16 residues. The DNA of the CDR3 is TGTGCCAGCGCATTAGGACTAGCGGCACCTTCCTACGAGCAGTACTTC. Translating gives CASALGLAAPSYEQYF.

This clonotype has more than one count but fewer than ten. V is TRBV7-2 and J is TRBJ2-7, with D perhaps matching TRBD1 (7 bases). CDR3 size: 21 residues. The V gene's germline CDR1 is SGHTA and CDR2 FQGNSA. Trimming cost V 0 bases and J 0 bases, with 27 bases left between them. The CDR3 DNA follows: TGTGCCAGCAGCTTAGCAGGGGGCTTTAGGTTCCAGCGGGTTTCCTCCTACGAGCAGTACTTC. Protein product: CASSLAGGFRFQRVSSYEQYF. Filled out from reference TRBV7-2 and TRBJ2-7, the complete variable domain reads GAGVSQSPSNKVTEKGKDVELRCDPISGHTALYWYRQSLGQGLEFLIYFQGNSAPDKSGLPSDRFSAERTGGSVSTLTIQRTQQEDSAVYLCASSLAGGFRFQRVSSYEQYFGPGTRLTVT.

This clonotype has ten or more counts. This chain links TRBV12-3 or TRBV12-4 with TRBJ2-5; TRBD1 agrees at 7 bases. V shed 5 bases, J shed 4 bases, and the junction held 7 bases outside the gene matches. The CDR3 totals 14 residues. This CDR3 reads CASSVQGKGETQYF. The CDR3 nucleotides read TGTGCCAGCAGTGTACAGGGGAAGGGAGAGACCCAGTACTTC.

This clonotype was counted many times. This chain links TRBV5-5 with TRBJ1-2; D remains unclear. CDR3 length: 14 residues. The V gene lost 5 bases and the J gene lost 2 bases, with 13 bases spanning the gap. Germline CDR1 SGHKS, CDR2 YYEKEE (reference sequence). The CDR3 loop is CASRPWAGNYGYTF. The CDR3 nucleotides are TGTGCCAGCAGGCCTTGGGCCGGGAACTATGGCTACACCTTC.

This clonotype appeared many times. The CDR3 sequence: CASRPRLADPSYEQYF. DNA for the CDR3: TGCGCCAGCAGACCGCGACTAGCGGACCCCTCCTACGAGCAGTACTTC. The J gene is TRBJ2-7, the V gene TRBV5-1; 9 bases align to TRBD2. CDR1 and CDR2 from the germline V gene are SGHRS and YFSETQ. This CDR3 has 16 residues. Trimming removed 5 bases from V and 0 bases from J; junction bases left unmatched: 9.

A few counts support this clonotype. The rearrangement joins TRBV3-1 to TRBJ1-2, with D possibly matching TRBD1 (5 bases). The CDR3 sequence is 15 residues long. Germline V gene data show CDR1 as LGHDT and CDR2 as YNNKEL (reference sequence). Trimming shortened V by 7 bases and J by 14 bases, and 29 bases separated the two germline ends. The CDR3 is CASTIPGRRSKARTF. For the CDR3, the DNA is TGTGCCAGCACCATCCCGGGACGACGAAGTAAGGCTAGAACCTTC. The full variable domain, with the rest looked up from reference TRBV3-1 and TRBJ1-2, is DTAVSQTPKYLVTQMGNDKSIKCEQNLGHDTMYWYKQDSKKFLKIMFSYNNKELIINETVPNRFSPKSPDKAHLNLHINSLELGDSAVYFCASTIPGRRSKARTFGSGTRLTVV.

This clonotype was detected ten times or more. In nucleotides, the CDR3 is TGTGCCAGCAGCCCCTCCACCCTGATCGGGCAGTACTTC. This sequence encodes CASSPSTLIGQYF. The genes are TRBV12-3 or TRBV12-4 and TRBJ2-7, with D unresolved. The CDR3 is made up of 13 amino acids. Deletions cut 6 bases from V and 9 bases from J, with 18 bases between.

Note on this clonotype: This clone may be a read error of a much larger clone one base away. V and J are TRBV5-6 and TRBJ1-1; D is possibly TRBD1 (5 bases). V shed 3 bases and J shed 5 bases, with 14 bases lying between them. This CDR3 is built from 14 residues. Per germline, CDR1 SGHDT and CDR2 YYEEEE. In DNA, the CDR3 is TGTGCCAGCAGCTCGCTAGGGGTCAGGACTGAAGCTTTCTTT. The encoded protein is CASSSLGVRTEAFF.

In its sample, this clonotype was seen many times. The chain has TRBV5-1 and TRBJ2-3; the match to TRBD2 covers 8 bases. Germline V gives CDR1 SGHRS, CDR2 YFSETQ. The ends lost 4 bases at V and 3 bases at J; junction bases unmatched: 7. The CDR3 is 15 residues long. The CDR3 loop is CASSATGGPTDTQYF. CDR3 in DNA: TGCGCCAGCAGCGCAACGGGGGGGCCTACAGATACGCAGTATTTT.

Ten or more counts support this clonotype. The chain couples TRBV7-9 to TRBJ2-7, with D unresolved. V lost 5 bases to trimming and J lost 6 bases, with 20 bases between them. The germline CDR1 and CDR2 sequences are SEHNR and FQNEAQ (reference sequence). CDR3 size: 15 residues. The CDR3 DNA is TGTGCCAGCAGCGGTACCGGGCCTCATTCCGCCGAGCAGTACTTC. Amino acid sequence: CASSGTGPHSAEQYF.

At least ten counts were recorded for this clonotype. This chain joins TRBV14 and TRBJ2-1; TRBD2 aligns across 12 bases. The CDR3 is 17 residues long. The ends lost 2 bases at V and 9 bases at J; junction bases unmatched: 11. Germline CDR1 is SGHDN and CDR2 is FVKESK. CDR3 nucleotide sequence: TGTGCCAGCAGCCAACCACTAAGACTAGCGGGAGTGGGTGAGCAGTTCTTC. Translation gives CASSQPLRLAGVGEQFF.

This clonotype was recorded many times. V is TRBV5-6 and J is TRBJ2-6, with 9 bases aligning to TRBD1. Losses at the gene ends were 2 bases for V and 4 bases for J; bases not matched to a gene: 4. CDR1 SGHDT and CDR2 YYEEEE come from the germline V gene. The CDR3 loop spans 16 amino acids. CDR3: CASSLQGAGGANVLTF. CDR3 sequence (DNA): TGTGCCAGCAGCTTACAGGGGGCAGGAGGGGCCAACGTCCTGACTTTC.

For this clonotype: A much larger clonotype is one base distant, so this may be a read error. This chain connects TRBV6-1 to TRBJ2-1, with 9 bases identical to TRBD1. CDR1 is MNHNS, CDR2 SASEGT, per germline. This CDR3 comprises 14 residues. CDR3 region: CASKPGQGRDEHFF. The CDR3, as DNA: TGTGCCAGCAAACCGGGACAGGGAAGGGATGAGCATTTCTTC.

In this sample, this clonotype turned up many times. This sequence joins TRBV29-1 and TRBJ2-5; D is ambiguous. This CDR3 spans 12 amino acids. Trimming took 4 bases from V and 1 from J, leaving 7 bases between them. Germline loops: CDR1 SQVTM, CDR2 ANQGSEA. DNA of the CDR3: TGCAGCGTTGTTGGCAGCCAAGAGACCCAGTACTTC. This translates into CSVVGSQETQYF.

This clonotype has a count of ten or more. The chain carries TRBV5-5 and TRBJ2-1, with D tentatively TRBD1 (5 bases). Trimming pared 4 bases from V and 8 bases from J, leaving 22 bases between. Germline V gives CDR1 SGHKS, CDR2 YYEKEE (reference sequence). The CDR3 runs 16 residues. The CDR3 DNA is TGTGCCAGCAGCGGGCTACAGGTGATAAAGTTGGATGAGCAGTTCTTC. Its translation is CASSGLQVIKLDEQFF. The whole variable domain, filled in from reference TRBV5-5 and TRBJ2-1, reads DAGVTQSPTHLIKTRGQQVTLRCSPISGHKSVSWYQQVLGQGPQFIFQYYEKEERGRGNFPDRFSARQFPNYSSELNVNALLLGDSALYLCASSGLQVIKLDEQFFGPGTRLTVL.

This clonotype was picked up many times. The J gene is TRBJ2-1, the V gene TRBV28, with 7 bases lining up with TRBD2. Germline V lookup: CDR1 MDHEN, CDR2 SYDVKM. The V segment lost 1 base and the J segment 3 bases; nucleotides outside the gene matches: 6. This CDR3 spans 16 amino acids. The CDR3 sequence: CASSLSPGGFYNEQFF. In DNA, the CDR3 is TGTGCCAGCAGTTTATCTCCGGGAGGTTTCTACAATGAGCAGTTCTTC.

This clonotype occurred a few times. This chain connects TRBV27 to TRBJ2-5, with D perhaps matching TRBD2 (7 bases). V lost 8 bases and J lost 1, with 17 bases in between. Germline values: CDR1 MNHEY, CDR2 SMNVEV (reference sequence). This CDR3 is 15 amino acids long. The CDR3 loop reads CASRRGLTGQETQYF. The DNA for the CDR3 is TGTGCCAGCCGGCGGGGGCTGACAGGCCAAGAGACCCAGTACTTC.

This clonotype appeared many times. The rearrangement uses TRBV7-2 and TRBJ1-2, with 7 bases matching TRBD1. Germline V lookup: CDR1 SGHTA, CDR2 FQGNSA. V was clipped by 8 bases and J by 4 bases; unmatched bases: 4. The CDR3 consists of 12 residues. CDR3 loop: CASVRGGYGYTF. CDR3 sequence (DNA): TGTGCCAGCGTCAGGGGGGGCTATGGCTACACCTTC.

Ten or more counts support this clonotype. This CDR3 reads CSATRPPREQYF. The CDR3, as DNA: TGCAGTGCAACTCGCCCACCCCGCGAGCAGTACTTC. This sequence joins TRBV20-1 and TRBJ2-7; D ambiguous. Germline V gene data show CDR1 as DFQATT and CDR2 as SNEGSKA (reference sequence). V gave up 6 bases and J gave up 6 bases, with 15 bases separating them. This CDR3 region has 12 residues.

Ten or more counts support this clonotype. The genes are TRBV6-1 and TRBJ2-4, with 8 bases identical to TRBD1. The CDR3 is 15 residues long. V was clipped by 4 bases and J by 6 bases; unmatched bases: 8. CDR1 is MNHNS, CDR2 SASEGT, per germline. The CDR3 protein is CASSVTGVWGNIQYF. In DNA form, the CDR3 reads TGTGCCAGCAGTGTGACAGGGGTTTGGGGAAACATTCAGTACTTC.